Detailed here is one T cell receptor beta chain. Its matching antigen is unknown. This sample was included in a study of PD-1 blockade in mismatch repair-deficient tumors. Study context: Enrolled 2013-2016, patients had progressing, pretreated mismatch repair-deficient cancers of about a dozen types. Study conclusions and caveats: Tumor-resident clones, often absent from pretreatment blood, expanded after pembrolizumab and then contracted.

Every patient had mismatch repair deficiency by PCR or immunohistochemistry. Sequenced by immunoSEQ multiplex PCR; TCRdb stores in-frame clones only, minus some. The sample comprises 50,000 to 75,000 clones, roughly 88% of which are singletons, and approximately 13% rests with the top ten. V shed 3 bases and J 4 bases; nucleotides not matched to a gene: 12. Germline CDR1 GTSNPN, CDR2 SVGIG (reference sequence). The CDR3 runs 16 residues. This chain links TRBV30 with TRBJ1-5, with 7 bases matching TRBD1. The clonotype comes from an adult with mismatch repair-deficient cancer. The material sequenced was peripheral blood, taken 52 weeks after starting pembrolizumab. CDR3: CAWSKKTGRSNQPQHF. The CDR3 DNA is TGTGCCTGGAGCAAGAAGACAGGGAGGAGTAATCAGCCCCAGCATTTT.